This TCR beta chain was retrieved from a study of radiotherapy plus CTLA-4 blockade in lung cancer. Assay used: immunoSEQ multiplex PCR; TCRdb lists only in-frame clones, some missing. The table shows more than 90,000 clones, with around nine tenths occurring only once. The CDR3 loop spans 16 amino acids. Per germline, CDR1 WSHSY and CDR2 SAAADI. The junction had 5 bases not matched to a gene; V was cut back by 0 bases and J by 4 bases. This clonotype originated in a human donor with non-small cell lung cancer that progressed on radiotherapy plus ipilimumab. The chain is built from TRBV10-2 and TRBJ2-5, with 10 nucleotides matching TRBD2. The material sequenced was peripheral blood, taken from a patient treated with radiotherapy plus ipilimumab. This CDR3 reads CASSESSGRALETQYF. CDR3 bases: TGCGCCAGCAGTGAGTCCAGCGGGAGGGCCTTAGAGACCCAGTACTTC.